What follows are 13 T cell receptor beta chains derived from one specimen sequenced in a study of blood T cells in healthy people across ages. The second PCR ran about 6 to 11 cycles with a sample-barcoded 5' primer and J-beta primers. TCRdb re-analysed the 5' RACE reads in MiXCR, keeping a single row per CDR3 protein. The sample yields about 1,800,000 distinct CDR3 sequences, 25% to 30% seen once. Sequencing used blood. These receptors all stem from a woman in her thirties in good health.

This clonotype was found many times. The rearrangement links TRBV7-9 to TRBJ1-2; TRBD1 is a possible D gene (5 bases). Germline CDR1 and CDR2: SEHNR and FQNEAQ (reference sequence). Between the trimmed V and J ends, which lost 5 bases and 8 bases, there was a span of 15 bases. The CDR3 is 13 residues long. CDR3 nucleotides: TGTGCCAGCAGCAATCCCAGGGTAGGAGGCTACACCTTC. Amino acids: CASSNPRVGGYTF.

This chain links TRBV7-2 with TRBJ1-1; a weak D match, TRBD1 (5 bases). Germline CDR1 reads SGHTA; CDR2 reads FQGNSA. The CDR3 length is 15 residues. The germline V and J ends were trimmed by 6 bases and 10 bases, with 24 bases remaining between them. The DNA for the CDR3 is TGTGCCAGCAGTCTAAGCGGGGCCGGGGCCCAGGGAGCTTTCTTT. Its translation: CASSLSGAGAQGAFF.

This clonotype was counted many times. The chain joins TRBV20-1 to TRBJ2-2; 7 nucleotides align to TRBD1. The CDR3 is 13 amino acids. Trimming at V came to 3 bases and at J to 6 bases, leaving 4 bases not matched to a gene. Germline CDR1 and CDR2: DFQATT and SNEGSKA (reference sequence). In DNA, the CDR3 is TGCAGTGCTAGCTGGACAGGTTCCGGGGAGCTGTTTTTT. Amino acid sequence: CSASWTGSGELFF.

The gene calls are TRBV20-1 and TRBJ2-7, with 8 bases aligning to TRBD1. The CDR3 consists of 15 residues. The V gene's germline CDR1 is DFQATT and CDR2 SNEGSKA (reference sequence). After removal of 0 bases from V and 5 bases from J, the junction contained 9 bases not matched to a gene. CDR3 nucleotides: TGCAGTGCTAGAGATCGTAGACAGGGGACCAACGAGCAGTACTTC. This translates into CSARDRRQGTNEQYF.

In its sample, this clonotype was seen a few times. The chain carries TRBV20-1 and TRBJ1-1; the D gene is possibly TRBD1 (5 bases). Germline V gene sequence: CDR1 DFQATT, CDR2 SNEGSKA (reference sequence). V lost 0 bases and J lost 4, with 12 bases in between. There are 14 residues in the CDR3. CDR3 DNA: TGCAGTGCTAGAGAGAAGGGGCAGATCACTGAAGCTTTCTTT. It specifies CSAREKGQITEAFF.

The V gene is TRBV28, the J gene TRBJ2-3; D possibly uses TRBD1 or TRBD2 (7 bases each). This CDR3 region has 16 residues. Germline CDR1 reads MDHEN; CDR2 reads SYDVKM. The V end was cut by 4 bases, the J end by 6 bases, with 20 bases between. The CDR3 DNA follows: TGTGCCAGCAGTTCAGGGGGGGGCGGGGAGGCTGATACGCAGTATTTT. Its protein product is CASSSGGGGEADTQYF. The full variable domain, with the rest looked up from reference TRBV28 and TRBJ2-3, is DVKVTQSSRYLVKRTGEKVFLECVQDMDHENMFWYRQDPGLGLRLIYFSYDVKMKEKGDIPEGYSVSREKKERFSLILESASTNQTSMYLCASSSGGGGEADTQYFGPGTRLTVL.

This clonotype was detected only a few times. CDR3 sequence: CSVVQITNEKLFF. The CDR3 coding sequence is TGCAGCGTTGTCCAGATAACTAATGAAAAACTGTTTTTT. J is TRBJ1-4 and V is TRBV29-1; D is unclear. CDR1 SQVTM and CDR2 ANQGSEA come from the germline V gene. The CDR3 loop spans 13 amino acids. V gave up 4 bases and J gave up 1 base, with 7 bases separating them.

This clonotype has just a few counts. The CDR3 DNA follows: TGTGCCAGCAGTGATTCAGGGGTGGAGACCGGGGAGCTGTTTTTT. As protein: CASSDSGVETGELFF. V is TRBV25-1 and J is TRBJ2-2, with D maybe TRBD1 (6 bases). In germline, CDR1 is MGHDK, CDR2 SYGVNS. The CDR3 contains 15 residues. With 3 bases removed from V and 5 bases from J, the gap between germline ends came to 13 bases.

The CDR3 loop is CASSLVSTSGTYNEQFF. The CDR3 DNA follows: TGTGCCAGCAGCTTAGTCTCTACTAGCGGAACCTACAATGAGCAGTTCTTC. The chain couples TRBV7-2 to TRBJ2-1; 8 nucleotides match TRBD2. Unmatched junction bases numbered 7, after V lost 1 base and J lost 2 bases. The CDR3 sequence is 17 residues long. Germline CDR1 SGHTA, CDR2 FQGNSA.

This clonotype was seen only a few times. J is TRBJ2-7 and V is TRBV9; 9 bases line up with TRBD2. Germline V lookup: CDR1 SGDLS, CDR2 YYNGEE. The CDR3 covers 16 residues. With V trimmed by 4 bases and J by 4 bases, 12 bases remained unmatched. CDR3 bases: TGTGCCAGCAGCCCCCAGAGAGGCGGGGGGGCTTACGAGCAGTACTTC. Protein: CASSPQRGGGAYEQYF.

Many counts were recorded for this clonotype. V gene TRBV9 combines with J gene TRBJ2-1, with 14 bases matching TRBD2. CDR1 SGDLS and CDR2 YYNGEE come from the germline V gene. This CDR3 is 18 amino acids long. V lost 4 bases, J lost 11 bases, and 17 bases stayed unmatched. CDR3 coding DNA: TGTGCCAGCAGCCCTCACCCAGGGGGGACTAGCGGGGGTCCCCAGCAGTTCTTC. Residues: CASSPHPGGTSGGPQQFF.

This sequence joins TRBV29-1 and TRBJ1-2; 9 bases agree with TRBD1. The junction had 15 bases not matched to a gene; V was cut back by 6 bases and J by 4 bases. The germline CDR1 and CDR2 sequences are SQVTM and ANQGSEA. There are 16 residues in the CDR3. The CDR3 protein is CSVALDRGEGAYGYTF. Here the CDR3 DNA reads TGCAGCGTGGCGCTGGACAGGGGAGAGGGCGCCTATGGCTACACCTTC.

This rearrangement joins TRBV12-3 or TRBV12-4 to TRBJ2-3; possibly TRBD1 for D (6 bases). The CDR3 runs to 15 residues. Trimming removed 5 bases at V and 11 bases at J, with 23 bases between. The CDR3 here is CASSPTGAREDVQYF. The CDR3 DNA reads as TGTGCCAGCAGTCCGACAGGAGCCCGAGAGGATGTGCAGTATTTT.